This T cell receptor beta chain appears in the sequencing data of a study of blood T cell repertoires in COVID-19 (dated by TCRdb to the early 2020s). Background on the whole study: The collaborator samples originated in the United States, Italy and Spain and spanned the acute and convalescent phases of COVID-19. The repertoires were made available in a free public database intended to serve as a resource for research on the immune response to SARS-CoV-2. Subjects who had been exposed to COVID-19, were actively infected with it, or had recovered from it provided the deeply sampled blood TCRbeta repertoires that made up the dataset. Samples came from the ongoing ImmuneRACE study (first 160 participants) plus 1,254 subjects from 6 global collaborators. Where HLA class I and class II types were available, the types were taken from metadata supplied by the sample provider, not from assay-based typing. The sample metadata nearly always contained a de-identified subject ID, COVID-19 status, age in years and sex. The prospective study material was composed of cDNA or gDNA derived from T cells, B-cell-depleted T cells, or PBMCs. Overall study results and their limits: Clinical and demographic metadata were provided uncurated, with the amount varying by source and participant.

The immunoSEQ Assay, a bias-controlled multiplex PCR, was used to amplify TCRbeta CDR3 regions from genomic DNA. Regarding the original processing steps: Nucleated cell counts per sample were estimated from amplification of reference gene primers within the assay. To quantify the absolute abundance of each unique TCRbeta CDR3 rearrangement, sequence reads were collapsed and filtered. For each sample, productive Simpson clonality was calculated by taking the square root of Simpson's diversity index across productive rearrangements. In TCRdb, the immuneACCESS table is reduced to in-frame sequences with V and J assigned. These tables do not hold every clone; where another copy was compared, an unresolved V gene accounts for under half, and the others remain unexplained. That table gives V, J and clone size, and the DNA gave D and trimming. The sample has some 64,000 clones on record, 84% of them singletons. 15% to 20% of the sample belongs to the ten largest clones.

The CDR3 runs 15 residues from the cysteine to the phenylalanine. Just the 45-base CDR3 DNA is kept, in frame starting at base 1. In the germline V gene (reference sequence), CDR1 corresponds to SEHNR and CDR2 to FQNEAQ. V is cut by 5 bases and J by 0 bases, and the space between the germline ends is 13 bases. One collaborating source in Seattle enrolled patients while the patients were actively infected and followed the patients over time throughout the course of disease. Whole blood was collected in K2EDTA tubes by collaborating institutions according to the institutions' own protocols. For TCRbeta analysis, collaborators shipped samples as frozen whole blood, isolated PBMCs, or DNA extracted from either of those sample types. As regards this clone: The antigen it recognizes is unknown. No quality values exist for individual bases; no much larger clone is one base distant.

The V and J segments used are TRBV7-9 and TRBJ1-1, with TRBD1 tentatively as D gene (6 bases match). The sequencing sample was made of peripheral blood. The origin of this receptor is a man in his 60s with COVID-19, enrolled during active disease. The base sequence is TGTGCCAGCAGCGCGTTGGACAGATTGAACACTGAAGCTTTCTTT. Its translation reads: CASSALDRLNTEAFF.